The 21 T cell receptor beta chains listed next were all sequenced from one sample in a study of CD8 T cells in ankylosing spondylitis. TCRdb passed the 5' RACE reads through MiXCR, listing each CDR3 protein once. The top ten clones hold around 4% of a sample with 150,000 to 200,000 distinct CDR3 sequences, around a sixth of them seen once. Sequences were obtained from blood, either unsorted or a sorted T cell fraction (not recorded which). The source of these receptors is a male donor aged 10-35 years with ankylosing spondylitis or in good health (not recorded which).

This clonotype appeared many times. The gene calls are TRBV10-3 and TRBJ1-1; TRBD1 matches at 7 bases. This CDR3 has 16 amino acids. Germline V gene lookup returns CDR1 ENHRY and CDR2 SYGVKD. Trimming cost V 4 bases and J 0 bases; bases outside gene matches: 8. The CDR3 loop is CAISGTGSLLNTEAFF. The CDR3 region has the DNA TGTGCCATCAGTGGGACAGGCTCGCTCCTGAACACTGAAGCTTTCTTT.

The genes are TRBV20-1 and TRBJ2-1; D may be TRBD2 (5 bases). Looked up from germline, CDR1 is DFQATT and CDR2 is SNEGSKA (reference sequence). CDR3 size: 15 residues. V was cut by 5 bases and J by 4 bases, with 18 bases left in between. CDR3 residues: CSAQQLVGVYNEQFF. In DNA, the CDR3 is TGCAGTGCTCAGCAACTAGTCGGTGTGTACAATGAGCAGTTCTTC.

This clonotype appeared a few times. CDR3 amino acids: CASSKLRTGAETQYF. In nucleotides, the CDR3 is TGTGCCAGCAGCAAATTACGGACAGGGGCAGAGACCCAGTACTTC. The V and J genes are TRBV21-1 and TRBJ2-5; the D call of TRBD1 is as the table states it, not checked on the DNA. TRBV21-1 is shown as a pseudogene. This CDR3 contains 15 residues.

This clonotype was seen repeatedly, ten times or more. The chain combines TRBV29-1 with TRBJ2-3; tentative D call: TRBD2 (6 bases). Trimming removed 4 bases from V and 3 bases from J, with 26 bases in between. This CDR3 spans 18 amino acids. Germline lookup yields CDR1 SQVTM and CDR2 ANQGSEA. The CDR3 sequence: CSVAPPGVTGFETDTQYF. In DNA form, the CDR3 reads TGCAGCGTTGCCCCCCCGGGGGTGACTGGCTTTGAGACAGATACGCAGTATTTT.

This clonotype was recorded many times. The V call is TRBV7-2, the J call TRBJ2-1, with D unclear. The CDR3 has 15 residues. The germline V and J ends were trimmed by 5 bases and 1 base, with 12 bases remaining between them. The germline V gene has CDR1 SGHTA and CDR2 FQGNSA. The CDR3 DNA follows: TGTGCCAGCAGCCCCCGACGTGAGTCCTACAATGAGCAGTTCTTC. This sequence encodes CASSPRRESYNEQFF.

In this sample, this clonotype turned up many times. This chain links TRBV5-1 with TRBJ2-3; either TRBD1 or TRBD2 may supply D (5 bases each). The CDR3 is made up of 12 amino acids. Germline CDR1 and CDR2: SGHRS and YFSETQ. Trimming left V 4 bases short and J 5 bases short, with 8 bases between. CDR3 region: CASSGGGDTQYF. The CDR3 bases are TGCGCCAGCAGCGGGGGTGGAGATACGCAGTATTTT.

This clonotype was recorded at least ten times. CDR3 nucleotide sequence: TGCGCCAGCAGCTTGGCTCTAAGCGGGAGGGGAGATGAGCAGTTCTTC. Its translation: CASSLALSGRGDEQFF. This chain joins TRBV5-1 and TRBJ2-1, with 10 positions matching TRBD2. CDR3 length: 16 amino acids. V dropped 0 bases and J dropped 8; count of bases not matched to a gene: 8. Per the germline V gene, CDR1 is SGHRS and CDR2 is YFSETQ.

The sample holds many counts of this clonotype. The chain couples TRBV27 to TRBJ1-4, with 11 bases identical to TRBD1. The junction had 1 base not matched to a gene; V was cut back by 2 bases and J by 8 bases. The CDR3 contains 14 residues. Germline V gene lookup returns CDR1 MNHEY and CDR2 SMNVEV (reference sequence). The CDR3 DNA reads TGTGCCAGCAGTTTAGGGACAGGGGGGGAAAAACTGTTTTTT. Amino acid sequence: CASSLGTGGEKLFF.

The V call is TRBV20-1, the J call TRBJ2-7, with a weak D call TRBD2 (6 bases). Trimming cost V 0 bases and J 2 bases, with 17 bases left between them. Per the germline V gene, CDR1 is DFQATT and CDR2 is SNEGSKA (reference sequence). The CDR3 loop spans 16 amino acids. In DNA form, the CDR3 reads TGCAGTGCTAGAGATTTTCATGGGACTGAGACCTACGAGCAGTACTTC. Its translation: CSARDFHGTETYEQYF.

CDR3 region: CATQARNSNQPQHF. CDR3 DNA: TGTGCCACCCAGGCAAGAAATAGCAATCAGCCCCAGCATTTT. The genes are TRBV6-6 and TRBJ1-5; D not resolved. V lost 10 bases and J lost 0, with 13 bases in between. The CDR3 is made up of 14 amino acids. Germline V CDR1 and CDR2: MNHNY, SVGAGI (reference sequence).

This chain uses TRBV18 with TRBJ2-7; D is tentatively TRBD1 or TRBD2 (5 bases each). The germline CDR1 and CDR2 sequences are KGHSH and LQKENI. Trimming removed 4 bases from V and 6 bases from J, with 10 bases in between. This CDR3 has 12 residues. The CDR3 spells CASSRGDGEQYV. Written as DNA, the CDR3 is TGTGCCAGCTCACGAGGGGACGGCGAGCAGTACGTC.

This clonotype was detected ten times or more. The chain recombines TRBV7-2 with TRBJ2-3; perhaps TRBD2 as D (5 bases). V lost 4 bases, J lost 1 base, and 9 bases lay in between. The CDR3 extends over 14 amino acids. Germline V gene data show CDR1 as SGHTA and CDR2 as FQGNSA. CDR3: CASSSGLRTDTQYF. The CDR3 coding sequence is TGTGCCAGCAGCTCAGGACTGCGCACAGATACGCAGTATTTT.

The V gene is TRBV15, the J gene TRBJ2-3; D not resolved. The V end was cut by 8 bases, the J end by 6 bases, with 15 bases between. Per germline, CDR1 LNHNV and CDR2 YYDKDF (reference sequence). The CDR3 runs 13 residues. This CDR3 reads CATRRPEWDTQYF. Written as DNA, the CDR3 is TGTGCCACCCGTCGCCCCGAATGGGATACGCAGTATTTT. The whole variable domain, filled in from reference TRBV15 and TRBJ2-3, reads DAMVIQNPRYQVTQFGKPVTLSCSQTLNHNVMYWYQQKSSQAPKLLFHYYDKDFNNEADTPDNFQSRRPNTSFCFLDIRSPGLGDTAMYLCATRRPEWDTQYFGPGTRLTVL.

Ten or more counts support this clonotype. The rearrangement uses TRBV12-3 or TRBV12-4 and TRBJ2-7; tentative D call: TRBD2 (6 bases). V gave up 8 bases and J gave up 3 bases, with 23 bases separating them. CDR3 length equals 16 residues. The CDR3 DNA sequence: TGTGCCAGCGGTCGGGGCAGCGGAGGGGCCGACTACGAGCAGTACGTC. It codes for CASGRGSGGADYEQYV.

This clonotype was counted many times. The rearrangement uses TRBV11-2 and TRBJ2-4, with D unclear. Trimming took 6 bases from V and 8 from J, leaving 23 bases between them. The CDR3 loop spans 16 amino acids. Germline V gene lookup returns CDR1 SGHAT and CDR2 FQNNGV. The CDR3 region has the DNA TGTGCCAGCAGAACCTCCCGGACCCCCTACCGGGACATTCAGTACTTC. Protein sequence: CASRTSRTPYRDIQYF.

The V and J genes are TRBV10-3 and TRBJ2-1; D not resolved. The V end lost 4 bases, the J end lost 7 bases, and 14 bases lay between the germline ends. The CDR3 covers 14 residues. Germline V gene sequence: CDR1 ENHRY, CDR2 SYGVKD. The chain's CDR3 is CAISGGQRLNEQFF. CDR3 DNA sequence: TGTGCCATCAGTGGTGGGCAGCGTTTGAATGAGCAGTTCTTC.

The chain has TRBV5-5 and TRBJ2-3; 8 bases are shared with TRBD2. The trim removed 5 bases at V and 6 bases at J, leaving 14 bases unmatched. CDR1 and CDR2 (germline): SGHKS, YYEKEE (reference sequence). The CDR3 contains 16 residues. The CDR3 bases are TGTGCCAGCAGACCCGGGGTAGCGGGATTTTCCGATACGCAGTATTTT. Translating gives CASRPGVAGFSDTQYF.

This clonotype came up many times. CDR3 sequence: CASSPTGGGNEQFF. The CDR3 region has the DNA TGTGCCAGCAGCCCGACAGGGGGCGGTAATGAGCAGTTCTTC. V gene TRBV3-1 combines with J gene TRBJ2-1; 10 bases match TRBD1. CDR3 size: 14 residues. The germline V gene has CDR1 LGHDT and CDR2 YNNKEL (reference sequence). The V gene end was trimmed by 4 bases and the J gene end by 7 bases; junction bases not matched to a gene: 4.

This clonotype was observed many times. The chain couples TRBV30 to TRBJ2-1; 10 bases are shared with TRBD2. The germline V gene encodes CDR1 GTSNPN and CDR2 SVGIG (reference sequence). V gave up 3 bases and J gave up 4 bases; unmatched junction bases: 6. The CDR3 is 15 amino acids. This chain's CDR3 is CAWRPGTSEYNEQFF. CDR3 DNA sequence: TGTGCCTGGAGACCCGGGACTAGCGAGTACAATGAGCAGTTCTTC. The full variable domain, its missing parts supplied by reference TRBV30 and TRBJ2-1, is SQTIHQWPATLVQPVGSPLSLECTVEGTSNPNLYWYRQAAGRGLQLLFYSVGIGQISSEVPQNLSASRPQDRQFILSSKKLLLSDSGFYLCAWRPGTSEYNEQFFGPGTRLTVL.

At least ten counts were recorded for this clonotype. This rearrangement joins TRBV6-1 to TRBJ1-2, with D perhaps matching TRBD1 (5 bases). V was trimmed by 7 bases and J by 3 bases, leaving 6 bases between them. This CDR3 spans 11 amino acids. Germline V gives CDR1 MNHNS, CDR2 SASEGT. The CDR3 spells CASKTDYGYTF. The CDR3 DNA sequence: TGTGCCAGCAAGACAGACTATGGCTACACCTTC.

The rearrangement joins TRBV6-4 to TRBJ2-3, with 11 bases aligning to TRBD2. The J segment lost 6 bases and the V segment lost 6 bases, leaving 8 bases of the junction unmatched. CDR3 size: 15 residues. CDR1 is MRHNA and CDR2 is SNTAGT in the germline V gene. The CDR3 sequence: CASSVSGRAKDTQYF. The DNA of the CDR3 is TGTGCCAGCAGCGTTAGCGGGAGGGCCAAGGATACGCAGTATTTT.